This T cell receptor (beta chain) was found in a study of regulatory T cells in long-lasting Graves disease. Time point of the sample: newly diagnosed GD, antithyroid drugs for less than 3 months. From PBMCs, RNA was extracted and then used to make the TCR library. According to the study, TCR beta libraries were built with iRepertoire HTBI primers and CDR3-region Arm-PCR. In TCRdb, the multiplex PCR reads were re-called with MiXCR into one record per CDR3 protein. The repertoire holds approximately 560,000 distinct CDR3 sequences, with around 16% as singletons. Germline CDR1 and CDR2: SGHRS and YFSETQ. Trimming left V 3 bases short and J 3 bases short, with 13 bases between. The CDR3 is 15 residues long. The same specimen was also included in a second study, on T cells in Graves' hyperthyroidism and ophthalmopathy.

The source of this sequence is a man aged 18 to 30 with Graves disease. Sample: peripheral blood mononuclear cells (PBMCs), taken at new diagnosis, from a patient treated with antithyroid drugs. The chain has TRBV5-1 and TRBJ2-1; D gene unclear. CDR3 coding DNA: TGCGCCAGCAGCTCTACGGGCCGAAGCTACAATGAGCAGTTCTTC. Amino acids: CASSSTGRSYNEQFF.